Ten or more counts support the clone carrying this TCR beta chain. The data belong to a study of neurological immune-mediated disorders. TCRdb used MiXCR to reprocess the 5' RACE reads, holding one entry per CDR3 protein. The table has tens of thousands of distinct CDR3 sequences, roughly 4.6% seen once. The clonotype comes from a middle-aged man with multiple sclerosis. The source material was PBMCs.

The CDR3 bases are TGTGCCAGCAGCCTTTCGACTCAATTCACAGATACGCAGTATTTT. Protein: CASSLSTQFTDTQYF. The chain carries TRBV7-2 and TRBJ2-3; D gene uncertain. The germline V gene encodes CDR1 SGHTA and CDR2 FQGNSA. The CDR3 has 15 amino acids. Trimming cost V 5 bases and J 2 bases, with 14 bases left between them.